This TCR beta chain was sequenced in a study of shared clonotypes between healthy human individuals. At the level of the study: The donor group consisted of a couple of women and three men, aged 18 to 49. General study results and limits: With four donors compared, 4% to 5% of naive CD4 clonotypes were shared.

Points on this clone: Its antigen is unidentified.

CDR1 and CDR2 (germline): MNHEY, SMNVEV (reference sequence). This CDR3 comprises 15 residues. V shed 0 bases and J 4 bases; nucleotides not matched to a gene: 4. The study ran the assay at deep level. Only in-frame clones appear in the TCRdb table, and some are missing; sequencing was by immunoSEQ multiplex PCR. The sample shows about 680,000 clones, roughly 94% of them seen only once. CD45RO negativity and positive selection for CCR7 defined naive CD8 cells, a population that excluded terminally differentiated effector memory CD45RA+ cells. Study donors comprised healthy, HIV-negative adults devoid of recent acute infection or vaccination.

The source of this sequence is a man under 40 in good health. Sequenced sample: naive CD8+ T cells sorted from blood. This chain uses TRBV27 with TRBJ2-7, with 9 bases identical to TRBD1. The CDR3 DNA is TGTGCCAGCAGTTTATCAGGGACAGGGTGGTACGAGCAGTACTTC. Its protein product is CASSLSGTGWYEQYF.